These 3 T cell receptor beta chains share one sample of origin, sequenced in a study of a mutant IDH1 vaccine in newly diagnosed glioma. Time point of the sample: week 47, end of study. Alongside topical imiquimod, each dose of vaccine comprised 300 ug of mutant IDH1 20-mer peptide. No antigens are known for them. The table came from immunoSEQ multiplex PCR; TCRdb's copy has only in-frame clones and leaves some out. The sample records around 50,000 clones, roughly 61% being singletons. The material sequenced was peripheral blood mononuclear cells (PBMCs), taken from a glioma patient whose treatment included an IDH1 peptide vaccine. These TCRs come from a man between 35 and 55 years old with glioma. Some clones in this sample may be carry-over from other donors' samples.

V is TRBV7-9 and J is TRBJ2-3, with D perhaps matching TRBD1 (7 bases). Per the germline V gene, CDR1 is SEHNR and CDR2 is FQNEAQ (reference sequence). This CDR3 has 15 residues. V was pared by 7 bases and J by 0 bases, with 14 bases between. CDR3 loop: CASNSGGFSTDTQYF. CDR3 nucleotides: TGTGCCAGCAACTCAGGGGGGTTCAGCACAGATACGCAGTATTTT.

This clone came up a few times. The chain links TRBV18 to TRBJ1-4; the D is unclear. The CDR3 runs 14 residues. The germline V gene encodes CDR1 KGHSH and CDR2 LQKENI. Trimming took 0 bases from V and 3 from J, leaving 5 bases between them. The DNA of the CDR3 is TGTGCCAGCTCACCACCGCGTCCTAATGAAAAACTGTTTTTT. It codes for CASSPPRPNEKLFF. The full variable domain, its missing parts supplied by reference TRBV18 and TRBJ1-4, is NAGVMQNPRHLVRRRGQEARLRCSPMKGHSHVYWYRQLPEEGLKFMVYLQKENIIDESGMPKERFSAEFPKEGPSILRIQQVVRGDSAAYFCASSPPRPNEKLFFGSGTQLSVL.

A few counts support this clone. The V gene is TRBV4-2, the J gene TRBJ2-2; D possibly corresponds to TRBD1 (5 bases). The CDR3 is 15 residues long. The V and J ends lost 4 bases and 4 bases respectively, with 13 bases between them. The germline gives CDR1 LGHNA, CDR2 YNFKEQ. CDR3 nucleotides: TGTGCCAGCAGCCTCGTAGGGGCGGTCACCGGGGAGCTGTTTTTT. This encodes CASSLVGAVTGELFF.